The sequence of this TCR beta chain was determined in a study of blood T cell repertoires in COVID-19. The Seattle patients, enrolled during active infection, were followed longitudinally. Generated by immunoSEQ multiplex PCR, the TCRdb table keeps only in-frame clones and is missing some. The table has around 180,000 clones, approximately 85% seen once. The V end was cut by 6 bases, the J end by 1 base, with 6 bases between. The length of the CDR3 is 12 residues. CDR1 and CDR2 (germline): MNHEY, SVGAGI. Sequenced input: peripheral blood. This TCR derives from a man older than 75 with COVID-19, enrolled during active disease. The chain combines TRBV6-5 with TRBJ1-1; D uncertain. The CDR3 reads CASSSGNTEAFF. As DNA, the CDR3 is TGTGCCAGCAGCTCAGGGAACACTGAAGCTTTCTTT.